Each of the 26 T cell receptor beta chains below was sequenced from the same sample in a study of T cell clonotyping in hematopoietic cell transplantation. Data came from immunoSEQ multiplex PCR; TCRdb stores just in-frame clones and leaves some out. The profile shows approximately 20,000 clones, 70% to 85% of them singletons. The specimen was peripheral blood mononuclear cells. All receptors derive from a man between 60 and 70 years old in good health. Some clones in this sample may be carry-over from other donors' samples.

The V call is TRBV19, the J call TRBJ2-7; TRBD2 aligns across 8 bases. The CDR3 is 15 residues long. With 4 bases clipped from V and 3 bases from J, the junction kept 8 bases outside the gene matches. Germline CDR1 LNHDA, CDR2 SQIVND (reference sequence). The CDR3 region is CASSRTPGGDYEQYF. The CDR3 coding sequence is TGTGCCAGTAGTAGAACCCCCGGGGGGGACTACGAGCAGTACTTC.

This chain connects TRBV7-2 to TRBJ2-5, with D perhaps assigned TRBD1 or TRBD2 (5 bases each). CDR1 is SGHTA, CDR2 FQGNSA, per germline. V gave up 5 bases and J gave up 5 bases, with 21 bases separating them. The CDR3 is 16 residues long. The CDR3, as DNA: TGTGCCAGCAGCCTGGCTGGGCCCCAAGGGGAGGAGACCCAGTACTTC. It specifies CASSLAGPQGEETQYF. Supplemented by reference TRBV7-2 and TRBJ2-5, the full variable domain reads GAGVSQSPSNKVTEKGKDVELRCDPISGHTALYWYRQSLGQGLEFLIYFQGNSAPDKSGLPSDRFSAERTGGSVSTLTIQRTQQEDSAVYLCASSLAGPQGEETQYFGPGTRLLVL.

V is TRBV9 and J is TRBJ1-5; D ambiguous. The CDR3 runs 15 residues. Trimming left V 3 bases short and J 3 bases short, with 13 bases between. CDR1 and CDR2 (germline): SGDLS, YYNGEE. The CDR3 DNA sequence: TGTGCCAGCAGCGCAGACGGGATCCACAATCAGCCCCAGCATTTT. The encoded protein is CASSADGIHNQPQHF.

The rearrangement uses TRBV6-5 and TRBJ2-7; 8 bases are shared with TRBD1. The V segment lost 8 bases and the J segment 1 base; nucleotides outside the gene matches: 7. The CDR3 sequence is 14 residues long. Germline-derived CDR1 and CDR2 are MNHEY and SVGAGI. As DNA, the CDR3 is TGTGCCAGCCAATTAACAGGGGGGTCCTACGAGCAGTACTTC. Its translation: CASQLTGGSYEQYF.

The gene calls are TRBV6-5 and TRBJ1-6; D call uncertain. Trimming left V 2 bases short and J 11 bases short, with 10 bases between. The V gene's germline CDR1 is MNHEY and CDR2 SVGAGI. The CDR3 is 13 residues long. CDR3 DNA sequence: TGTGCCAGCAGTTACGGGAGGGAGACACCCCTCCACTTT. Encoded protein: CASSYGRETPLHF.

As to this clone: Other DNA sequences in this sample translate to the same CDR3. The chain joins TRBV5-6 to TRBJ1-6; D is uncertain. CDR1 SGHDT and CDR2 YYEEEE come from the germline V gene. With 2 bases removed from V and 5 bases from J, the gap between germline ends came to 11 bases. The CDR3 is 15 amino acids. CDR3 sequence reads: CASSLGSINNSPLHF. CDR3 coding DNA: TGTGCCAGCAGCTTAGGGTCCATCAATAATTCACCCCTCCACTTT.

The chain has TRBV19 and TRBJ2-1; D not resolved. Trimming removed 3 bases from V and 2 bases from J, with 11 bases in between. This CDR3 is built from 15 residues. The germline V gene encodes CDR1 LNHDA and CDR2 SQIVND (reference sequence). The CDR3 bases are TGTGCCAGTAGTATCGATGCTGTTACCTACAATGAGCAGTTCTTC. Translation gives CASSIDAVTYNEQFF.

The CDR3: CASINPGGPGNTIYF. In nucleotides, the CDR3 is TGCGCCAGCATTAATCCAGGGGGACCTGGAAACACCATATATTTT. The gene calls are TRBV10-2 and TRBJ1-3; 7 bases match TRBD1. The germline V gene has CDR1 WSHSY and CDR2 SAAADI. The J segment lost 2 bases and the V segment lost 7 bases, leaving 8 bases of the junction unmatched. The CDR3 has 15 amino acids.

The CDR3 DNA sequence: TGCGCCAGCAGCGCAGGGGCCACAGGAACTGAAGCTTTCTTT. Amino acids: CASSAGATGTEAFF. V is TRBV5-1 and J is TRBJ1-1; D is perhaps TRBD1 (6 bases). Germline V gives CDR1 SGHRS, CDR2 YFSETQ. This CDR3 contains 14 residues. The V and J ends lost 4 bases and 5 bases respectively, with 15 bases between them.

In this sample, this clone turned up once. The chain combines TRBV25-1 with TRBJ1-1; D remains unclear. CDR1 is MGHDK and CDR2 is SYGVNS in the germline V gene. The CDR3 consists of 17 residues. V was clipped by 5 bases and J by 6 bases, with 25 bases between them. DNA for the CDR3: TGTGCCAGCAGTATGGGCGTAGCAGCCGGTTCGAGAGCTGAAGCTTTCTTT. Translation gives CASSMGVAAGSRAEAFF. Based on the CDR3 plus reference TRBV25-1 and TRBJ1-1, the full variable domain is EADIYQTPRYLVIGTGKKITLECSQTMGHDKMYWYQQDPGMELHLIHYSYGVNSTEKGDLSSESTVSRIRTEHFPLTLESARPSHTSQYLCASSMGVAAGSRAEAFFGQGTRLTVV.

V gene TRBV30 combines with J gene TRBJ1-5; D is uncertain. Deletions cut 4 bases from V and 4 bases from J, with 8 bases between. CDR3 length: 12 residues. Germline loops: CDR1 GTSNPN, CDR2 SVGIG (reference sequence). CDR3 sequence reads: CAWNDGNQPQHF. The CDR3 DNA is TGTGCCTGGAACGACGGAAATCAGCCCCAGCATTTT.

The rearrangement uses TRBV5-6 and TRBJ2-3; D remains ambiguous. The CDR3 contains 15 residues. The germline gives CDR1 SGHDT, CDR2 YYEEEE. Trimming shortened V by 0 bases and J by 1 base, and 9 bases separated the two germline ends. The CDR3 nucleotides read TGTGCCAGCAGCTTGGTGGGTTATCGCACAGATACGCAGTATTTT. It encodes CASSLVGYRTDTQYF.

The CDR3 protein is CASSVADRVTEAFF. The CDR3 DNA sequence: TGTGCCAGCAGTGTCGCAGACAGGGTCACTGAAGCTTTCTTT. This chain links TRBV25-1 with TRBJ1-1, with 7 bases fitting TRBD1. The CDR3 has 14 amino acids. Germline V gives CDR1 MGHDK, CDR2 SYGVNS. Germline trimming cut 4 bases from V and 4 bases from J; bases unmatched to any gene: 6.

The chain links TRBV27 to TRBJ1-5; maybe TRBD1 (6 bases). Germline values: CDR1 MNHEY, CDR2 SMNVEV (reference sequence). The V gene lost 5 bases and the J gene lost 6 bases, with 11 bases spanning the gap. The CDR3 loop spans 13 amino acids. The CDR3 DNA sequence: TGTGCCAGCAGTATTACAGGGTTTCAGCCCCAGCATTTT. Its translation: CASSITGFQPQHF.

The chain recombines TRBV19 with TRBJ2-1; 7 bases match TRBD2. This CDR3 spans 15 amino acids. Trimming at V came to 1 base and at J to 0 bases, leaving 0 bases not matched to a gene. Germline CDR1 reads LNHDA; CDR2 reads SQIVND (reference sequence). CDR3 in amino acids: CASSIAGGSYNEQFF. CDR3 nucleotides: TGTGCCAGTAGTATAGCGGGAGGCTCCTACAATGAGCAGTTCTTC.

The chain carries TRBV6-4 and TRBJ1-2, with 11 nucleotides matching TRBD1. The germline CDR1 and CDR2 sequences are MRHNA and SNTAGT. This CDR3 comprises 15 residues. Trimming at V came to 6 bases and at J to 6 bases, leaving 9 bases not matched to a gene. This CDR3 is CASSSEDRGLDGYTF. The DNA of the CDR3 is TGTGCCAGCAGCTCGGAGGACAGGGGGCTGGATGGCTACACCTTC.

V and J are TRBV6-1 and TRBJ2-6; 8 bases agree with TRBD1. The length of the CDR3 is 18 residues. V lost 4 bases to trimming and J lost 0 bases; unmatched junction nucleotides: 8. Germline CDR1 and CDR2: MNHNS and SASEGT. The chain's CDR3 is CASSALGQDYSGANVLTF. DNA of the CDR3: TGTGCCAGCAGTGCCCTGGGACAGGATTACTCTGGGGCCAACGTCCTGACTTTC.

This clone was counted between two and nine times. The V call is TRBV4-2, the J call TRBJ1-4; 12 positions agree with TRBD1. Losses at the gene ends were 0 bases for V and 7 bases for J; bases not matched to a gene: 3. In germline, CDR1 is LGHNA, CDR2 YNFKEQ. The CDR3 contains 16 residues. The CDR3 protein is CASSQERGQGAEKLFF. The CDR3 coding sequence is TGTGCCAGCAGCCAAGAAAGGGGACAGGGGGCTGAAAAACTGTTTTTT.

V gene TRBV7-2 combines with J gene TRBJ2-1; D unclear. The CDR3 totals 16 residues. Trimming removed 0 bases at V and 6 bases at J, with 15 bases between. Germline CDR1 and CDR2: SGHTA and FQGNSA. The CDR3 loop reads CASSLALASATNEQFF. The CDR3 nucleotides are TGTGCCAGCAGCTTAGCGCTGGCGAGCGCCACCAATGAGCAGTTCTTC.

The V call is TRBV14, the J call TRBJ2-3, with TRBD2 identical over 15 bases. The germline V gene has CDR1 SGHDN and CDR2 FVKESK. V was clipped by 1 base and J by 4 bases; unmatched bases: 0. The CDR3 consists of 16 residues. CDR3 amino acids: CASSQGTSGGADTQYF. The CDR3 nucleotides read TGTGCCAGCAGCCAAGGGACTAGCGGGGGGGCAGATACGCAGTATTTT.

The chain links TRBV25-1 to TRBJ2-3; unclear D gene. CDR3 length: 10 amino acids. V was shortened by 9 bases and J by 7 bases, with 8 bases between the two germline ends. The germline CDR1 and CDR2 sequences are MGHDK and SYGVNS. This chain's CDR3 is CASNGYTQYF. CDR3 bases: TGTGCCAGTAACGGGTATACGCAGTATTTT.

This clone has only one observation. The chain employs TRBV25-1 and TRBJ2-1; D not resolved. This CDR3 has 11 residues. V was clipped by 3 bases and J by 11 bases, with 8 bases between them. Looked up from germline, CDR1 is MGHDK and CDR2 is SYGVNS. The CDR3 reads CASSDRIKQFF. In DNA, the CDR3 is TGTGCCAGCAGTGACAGGATTAAGCAGTTCTTC. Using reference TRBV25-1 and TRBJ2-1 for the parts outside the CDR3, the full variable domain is EADIYQTPRYLVIGTGKKITLECSQTMGHDKMYWYQQDPGMELHLIHYSYGVNSTEKGDLSSESTVSRIRTEHFPLTLESARPSHTSQYLCASSDRIKQFFGPGTRLTVL.

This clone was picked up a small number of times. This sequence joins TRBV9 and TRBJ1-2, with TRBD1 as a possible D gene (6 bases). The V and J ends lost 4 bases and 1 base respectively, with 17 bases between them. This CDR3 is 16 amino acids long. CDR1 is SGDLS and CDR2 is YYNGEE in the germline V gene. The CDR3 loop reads CASSRGGTEINYGYTF. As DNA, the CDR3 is TGTGCCAGCAGCCGAGGGGGGACCGAGATTAACTATGGCTACACCTTC.

The CDR3 sequence: CASTALEQFF. The CDR3 nucleotides are TGTGCCAGCACCGCTCTTGAGCAGTTCTTC. The chain is built from TRBV2 and TRBJ2-1, with unresolved D. Germline loops: CDR1 SNHLY, CDR2 FYNNEI. V dropped 7 bases and J dropped 9 bases, with 7 bases sitting between them. This CDR3 is 10 amino acids long.

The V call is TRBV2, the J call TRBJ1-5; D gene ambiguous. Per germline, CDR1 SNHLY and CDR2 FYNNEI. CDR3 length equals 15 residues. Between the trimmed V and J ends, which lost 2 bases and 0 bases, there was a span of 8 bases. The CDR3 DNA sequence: TGTGCCAGCAGTGAAAGGTTGAGTAGCAATCAGCCCCAGCATTTT. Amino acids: CASSERLSSNQPQHF.

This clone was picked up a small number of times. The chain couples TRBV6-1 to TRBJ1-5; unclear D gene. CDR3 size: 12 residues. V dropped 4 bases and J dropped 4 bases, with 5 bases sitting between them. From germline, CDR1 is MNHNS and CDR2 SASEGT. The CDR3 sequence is CASSVPNQPQHF. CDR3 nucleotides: TGTGCCAGCAGTGTCCCTAATCAGCCCCAGCATTTT.